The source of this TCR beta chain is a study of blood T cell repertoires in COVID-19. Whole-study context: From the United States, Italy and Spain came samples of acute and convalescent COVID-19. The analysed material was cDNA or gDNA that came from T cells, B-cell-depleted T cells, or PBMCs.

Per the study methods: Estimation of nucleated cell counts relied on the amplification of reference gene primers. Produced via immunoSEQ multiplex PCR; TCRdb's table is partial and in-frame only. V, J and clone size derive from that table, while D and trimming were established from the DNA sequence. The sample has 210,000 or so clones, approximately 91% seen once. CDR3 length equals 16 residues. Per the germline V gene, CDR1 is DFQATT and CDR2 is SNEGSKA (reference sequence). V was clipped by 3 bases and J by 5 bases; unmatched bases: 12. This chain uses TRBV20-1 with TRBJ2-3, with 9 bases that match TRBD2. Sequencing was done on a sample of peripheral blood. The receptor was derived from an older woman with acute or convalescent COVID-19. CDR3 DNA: TGCAGTGCTAGTAGCGGTCGCGGGGGGGCCGGAGATACGCAGTATTTT. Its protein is CSASSGRGGAGDTQYF.